This T cell receptor (beta chain) comes out of a study of CD8 T cells in Susac syndrome. Sequencing of TCR beta covered CD8+ and CD4+ T cells obtained from blood. Healthy donors constituted the control group, matched for age and sex. Negative magnetic isolation gave CD8+ and CD4+ cells; FACS enriched CD8+ TEMRA. RNA amounts of about 0.45 to 1 ug underwent reverse transcription with random hexamers. Amplification of TCR beta CDR3 across 54 Vbeta and 13 Jbeta was performed with immunoSEQ multiplex PCR. TCRdb redid the calling of the immunoSEQ multiplex PCR reads with MiXCR, one entry per CDR3 protein. The sample yields fewer than 200,000 distinct CDR3 sequences, approximately 95% seen once. CDR1 and CDR2 from the germline V gene are SGHTA and FQGTGA. This CDR3 region has 12 residues. V lost 4 bases, J lost 2 bases, and 3 bases lay in between.

This chain joins TRBV7-3 and TRBJ2-1; D uncertain. The TCR originated in a human donor in good health. Material: CD4+ T cells from PBMCs. The CDR3, as DNA: TGTGCCAGCAGCTCACCCTACAATGAGCAGTTCTTC. It translates to CASSSPYNEQFF.